These 30 T cell receptor beta chains share one sample of origin, sequenced in a study of shared clonotypes between healthy human individuals. The data were produced by immunoSEQ multiplex PCR, yet TCRdb's version contains in-frame clones alone and is incomplete. This table holds 1,500,000 or so clones, approximately 98.5% found once. Input material: naive CD4+ T cells sorted from blood. Subset given: CD45RA+ positively selected. Every receptor here comes from a man in his thirties or forties in good health.

The chain employs TRBV9 and TRBJ2-7; no definite D call. This CDR3 is 15 amino acids long. Trimming pared 0 bases from V and 5 bases from J, leaving 15 bases between. Germline CDR1 SGDLS, CDR2 YYNGEE. The CDR3: CASSVEGSRTNEQYF. The CDR3 nucleotides read TGTGCCAGCAGCGTAGAAGGGTCGCGAACAAACGAGCAGTACTTC.

Concerning this clone itself: Additional DNA sequences in this sample encode the identical CDR3. The V call is TRBV7-2, the J call TRBJ2-1; D is unresolved. The V end lost 1 base, the J end lost 0 bases, and 1 base lay between the germline ends. The CDR3 covers 13 residues. CDR1 SGHTA and CDR2 FQGNSA come from the germline V gene. CDR3 region: CASSLDSYNEQFF. CDR3 nucleotide sequence: TGTGCCAGCAGCTTAGACTCCTACAATGAGCAGTTCTTC.

The chain links TRBV4-1 to TRBJ2-2, with a tentative D call TRBD1 (5 bases). Germline V lookup: CDR1 MGHRA, CDR2 YSYEKL. V was cut by 1 base and J by 3 bases, with 6 bases left in between. The CDR3 totals 14 residues. The CDR3: CASSQAGHTGELFF. The CDR3 bases are TGCGCCAGCAGCCAAGCAGGGCACACCGGGGAGCTGTTTTTT.

V usage is TRBV11-2 and J usage is TRBJ2-1; possible D gene TRBD1, 6 bases. This CDR3 is 17 amino acids long. Germline-derived CDR1 and CDR2 are SGHAT and FQNNGV. Trimming removed 8 bases at V and 3 bases at J, with 23 bases between. The CDR3 loop is CASRLIPSRGNYNEQFF. CDR3 nucleotide sequence: TGTGCCAGCCGGTTGATCCCCTCCAGGGGCAACTACAATGAGCAGTTCTTC.

This clone appeared a single time. V is TRBV5-1 and J is TRBJ2-7, with a weak D call TRBD2 (6 bases). Between the trimmed V and J ends, which lost 4 bases and 3 bases, there was a span of 14 bases. Germline V gene sequence: CDR1 SGHRS, CDR2 YFSETQ. This CDR3 comprises 14 residues. The DNA for the CDR3 is TGCGCCAGCAGCGAGACTAGTCAAGGCTACGAGCAGTACTTC. As protein: CASSETSQGYEQYF.

The chain uses TRBV7-2 and TRBJ2-3; 8 bases agree with TRBD1. This CDR3 is built from 15 residues. The germline V gene has CDR1 SGHTA and CDR2 FQGNSA. V lost 6 bases, J lost 4 bases, and 9 bases stayed unmatched. The CDR3 coding sequence is TGTGCCAGCAGTTCCGACAGGGGATGGGCAGATACGCAGTATTTT. This translates into CASSSDRGWADTQYF.

This clone was counted a single time. J is TRBJ2-7 and V is TRBV6-4, with D perhaps matching TRBD2 (6 bases). The CDR3 sequence is 18 residues long. Germline CDR1 is MRHNA and CDR2 is SNTAGT. V was cut by 6 bases and J by 1 base, with 25 bases left in between. The CDR3 nucleotides read TGTGCCAGCAGAGAGTCCGTAGGAAACGGGAGTTGGTCCTACGAGCAGTACTTC. Its translation: CASRESVGNGSWSYEQYF.

Note on this clone: Mismatch with germline at one junction end may stem from a read error. The chain recombines TRBV9 with TRBJ2-1; D possibly corresponds to TRBD2 (6 bases). The germline gives CDR1 SGDLS, CDR2 YYNGEE. The length of the CDR3 is 18 residues. The CDR3 DNA sequence: TGTGCCAGCAGCGTAGCGAGTTGGGACTCCCGCTCCCACAATGAGCAGTTCTTC. Amino acid sequence: CASSVASWDSRSHNEQFF.

The rearrangement links TRBV15 to TRBJ2-7; D not certain. The germline gives CDR1 LNHNV, CDR2 YYDKDF (reference sequence). CDR3 length: 17 residues. Trimming stripped 0 bases from V and 5 bases from J, with 20 bases between. The CDR3 spells CATSRDLVQRGSDEQYF. DNA of the CDR3: TGTGCCACCAGCAGAGATCTGGTACAGCGAGGTTCGGACGAGCAGTACTTC.

This chain joins TRBV13 and TRBJ1-1, with 8 bases fitting TRBD1. The V gene's germline CDR1 is PRHDT and CDR2 FYEKMQ (reference sequence). There are 15 residues in the CDR3. V gave up 2 bases and J gave up 5 bases; unmatched junction bases: 7. Here the CDR3 reads CASSLRDRIKTEAFF. As DNA, the CDR3 is TGTGCCAGCAGCTTAAGGGACAGGATTAAAACTGAAGCTTTCTTT.

V is TRBV27 and J is TRBJ2-7, with D perhaps TRBD2 (6 bases). Germline values: CDR1 MNHEY, CDR2 SMNVEV (reference sequence). The CDR3 is made up of 15 amino acids. V was trimmed by 4 bases and J by 6 bases, leaving 19 bases between them. DNA of the CDR3: TGTGCCAGCAGTTCACTTAGCGGATCTTCCCCCGAGCAGTACTTC. It specifies CASSSLSGSSPEQYF.

This chain joins TRBV5-1 and TRBJ1-2; 9 bases line up with TRBD1. This CDR3 spans 14 amino acids. Germline V gene lookup returns CDR1 SGHRS and CDR2 YFSETQ. Trimming took 0 bases from V and 7 from J; bases not matched to a gene: 4. The CDR3 spells CASSLDTGGGGYTF. The CDR3 DNA sequence: TGCGCCAGCAGCTTGGACACAGGGGGCGGTGGCTACACCTTC.

This chain joins TRBV7-9 and TRBJ2-3; D may correspond to TRBD1 or TRBD2 (5 bases each). Trimming took off 5 bases at V and 9 bases at J, with 24 bases between the two ends. The CDR3 has 16 amino acids. Germline V CDR1 and CDR2: SEHNR, FQNEAQ (reference sequence). DNA of the CDR3: TGTGCCAGCAGCATCCGGACAAGCACTGTGACGGGAACGCAGTATTTT. This gives the protein CASSIRTSTVTGTQYF.

This sequence joins TRBV30 and TRBJ2-3; D may be TRBD2 (5 bases). V was clipped by 0 bases and J by 6 bases, with 16 bases between them. This CDR3 comprises 15 residues. Germline-derived CDR1 and CDR2 are GTSNPN and SVGIG (reference sequence). This CDR3 reads CAWSVLVGEWDTQYF. The CDR3 nucleotides are TGTGCCTGGAGTGTACTAGTTGGGGAGTGGGATACGCAGTATTTT.

This clone came up once. CDR3 in amino acids: CATSRDRARAVGEQYF. For the CDR3, the DNA is TGTGCCACCAGCAGAGATCGAGCCAGGGCGGTGGGCGAGCAGTACTTC. This chain connects TRBV15 to TRBJ2-7; TRBD1 is a possible D gene (5 bases). Germline V gives CDR1 LNHNV, CDR2 YYDKDF (reference sequence). V was pared by 0 bases and J by 6 bases, with 18 bases between. This CDR3 is 16 amino acids long.

V and J are TRBV9 and TRBJ1-4; D remains ambiguous. V lost 0 bases, J lost 7 bases, and 13 bases lay in between. The CDR3 consists of 15 residues. The germline gives CDR1 SGDLS, CDR2 YYNGEE. CDR3 sequence: CASSVATRGGEKLFF. CDR3 nucleotide sequence: TGTGCCAGCAGCGTAGCTACTCGGGGTGGTGAAAAACTGTTTTTT.

The chain joins TRBV28 to TRBJ1-2; D call uncertain. Trimming took 6 bases from V and 8 from J, leaving 13 bases between them. This CDR3 is 12 amino acids long. Looked up from germline, CDR1 is MDHEN and CDR2 is SYDVKM. CDR3 DNA: TGTGCCAGCAGCCTCTATGGCCTCGGCTACACCTTC. Its translation is CASSLYGLGYTF.

The chain joins TRBV11-2 to TRBJ2-3, with D possibly matching TRBD1 (5 bases). The germline V and J ends were trimmed by 5 bases and 3 bases, with 12 bases remaining between them. Per germline, CDR1 SGHAT and CDR2 FQNNGV. This CDR3 has 14 residues. The CDR3: CASSRRQSTDTQYF. CDR3 DNA sequence: TGTGCCAGCAGCCGGCGACAGTCAACAGATACGCAGTATTTT.

The chain couples TRBV10-3 to TRBJ2-1; TRBD2 matches 8 bases. The CDR3 extends over 16 amino acids. Germline assignment: CDR1 ENHRY and CDR2 SYGVKD. Trimming cost V 5 bases and J 4 bases; bases outside gene matches: 10. DNA for the CDR3: TGTGCCATCAGTAAGATAGTACTAGCGGATTACAATGAGCAGTTCTTC. Protein product: CAISKIVLADYNEQFF.

The gene calls are TRBV5-5 and TRBJ2-1; D perhaps matches TRBD2 (6 bases). V was cut by 0 bases and J by 4 bases, with 11 bases left in between. The CDR3 runs to 15 residues. Germline lookup yields CDR1 SGHKS and CDR2 YYEKEE (reference sequence). The CDR3, as DNA: TGTGCCAGCAGCTTGGGCATCGGGGGTTACAATGAGCAGTTCTTC. This codes for CASSLGIGGYNEQFF.

This sequence joins TRBV19 and TRBJ1-2; D unresolved. Germline CDR1 LNHDA, CDR2 SQIVND (reference sequence). This CDR3 is 15 amino acids long. V lost 3 bases, J lost 2 bases, and 13 bases lay in between. CDR3: CASSIHVESNYGYTF. CDR3 DNA sequence: TGTGCCAGTAGTATCCACGTGGAGTCCAACTATGGCTACACCTTC.

This rearrangement joins TRBV27 to TRBJ1-2; D not resolved. CDR3 length: 13 amino acids. Per the germline V gene, CDR1 is MNHEY and CDR2 is SMNVEV (reference sequence). Deletions cut 8 bases from V and 8 bases from J, with 18 bases between. CDR3 sequence (DNA): TGTGCCAGCGGTAGTTACCTGGGCGAAGGCTACACCTTC. The encoded protein is CASGSYLGEGYTF.

The V call is TRBV5-6, the J call TRBJ2-2; TRBD2 aligns across 10 bases. The V gene's germline CDR1 is SGHDT and CDR2 YYEEEE. The CDR3 covers 14 residues. V gave up 1 base and J gave up 9 bases; unmatched junction bases: 3. The CDR3 sequence is CASSLPSGSRELFF. In DNA, the CDR3 is TGTGCCAGCAGCTTGCCTAGCGGGAGCCGGGAGCTGTTTTTT.

This chain uses TRBV5-3 with TRBJ2-1, with 11 bases lining up with TRBD2. TRBV5-3 is given ORF status, its function remaining uncertain. V shed 5 bases and J 2 bases; nucleotides not matched to a gene: 9. The CDR3 length is 17 residues. As DNA, the CDR3 is TGTGCCAGAAGGCCTACTAGCGGGAGTACCCCCTACAATGAGCAGTTCTTC. It encodes CARRPTSGSTPYNEQFF.

The V gene is TRBV4-1, the J gene TRBJ2-7; TRBD2 agrees at 9 bases. V lost 1 base and J lost 3; bases outside the gene matches: 19. This CDR3 contains 20 residues. The germline CDR1 and CDR2 sequences are MGHRA and YSYEKL. The CDR3 sequence: CASSQVGWSGAGGPIYEQYF. The CDR3, as DNA: TGCGCCAGCAGCCAAGTCGGGTGGTCTGGAGCGGGAGGACCTATCTACGAGCAGTACTTC.

This chain connects TRBV30 to TRBJ1-2, with D maybe TRBD1 (5 bases). Germline CDR1 is GTSNPN and CDR2 is SVGIG (reference sequence). V shed 2 bases and J shed 8 bases, with 18 bases lying between them. There are 14 residues in the CDR3. CDR3 sequence: CAWSFTGRAFGYTF. CDR3 DNA: TGTGCCTGGAGTTTTACGGGCAGGGCTTTCGGCTACACCTTC.

The rearrangement joins TRBV5-4 to TRBJ2-5, with 7 bases lining up with TRBD2. After removal of 5 bases from V and 7 bases from J, the junction contained 20 bases not matched to a gene. CDR3 length equals 17 residues. Germline V CDR1 and CDR2: SGHNT, YYREEE (reference sequence). The CDR3 region is CASRHRGSGTSWGTQYF. The CDR3 nucleotides are TGTGCCAGCAGACACCGAGGGAGCGGGACCTCCTGGGGGACCCAGTACTTC.

V and J are TRBV5-1 and TRBJ1-1; TRBD1 is a possible D gene (6 bases). Trimming stripped 5 bases from V and 2 bases from J, with 16 bases between. The CDR3 consists of 15 residues. The V gene's germline CDR1 is SGHRS and CDR2 YFSETQ. The chain's CDR3 is CASRGGGQDNTEAFF. The CDR3, as DNA: TGCGCCAGCAGGGGAGGGGGGCAGGACAACACTGAAGCTTTCTTT.

J is TRBJ2-7 and V is TRBV11-2, with D possibly TRBD1 on 10 matching bases. Per germline, CDR1 SGHAT and CDR2 FQNNGV. The CDR3 covers 16 residues. Trimming stripped 5 bases from V and 4 bases from J, with 21 bases between. CDR3 DNA sequence: TGTGCCAGCAGCCTAGCGGGACAGGGGAAGAAATACGAGCAGTACTTC. Amino acid sequence: CASSLAGQGKKYEQYF.

The rearrangement links TRBV7-8 to TRBJ2-5; the D call may be TRBD1 or TRBD2 (5 bases each). Germline CDR1 and CDR2: SGHVS and FQNEAQ. The CDR3 is 16 residues long. Between the trimmed V and J ends, which lost 0 bases and 9 bases, there was a span of 20 bases. The CDR3 is CASSLAIGLVVGAQYF. For the CDR3, the DNA is TGTGCCAGCAGCTTAGCGATTGGGCTAGTCGTGGGGGCCCAGTACTTC.